A single sample is the source of the 24 T cell receptor beta chains below, sequenced in a study of T cells in Graves' hyperthyroidism and ophthalmopathy. There were TCR beta CDR3 regions amplified from RNA transcripts. The HTBI set primed first-round TCR CDR3 RT-PCR. TCRdb re-derived calls from the multiplex PCR reads in MiXCR, one entry per CDR3 protein. The sample lists some 560,000 distinct CDR3 sequences; around 16% were seen once. The specimen sequenced was blood. All receptors come from a woman aged 25 to 39 with Graves' hyperthyroidism.

Ten or more counts support this clonotype. The rearrangement links TRBV28 to TRBJ2-1; TRBD2 aligns across 11 bases. Germline V gene data show CDR1 as MDHEN and CDR2 as SYDVKM. The length of the CDR3 is 15 residues. V was clipped by 4 bases and J by 7 bases; unmatched bases: 6. The CDR3 region has the DNA TGTGCCAGCAGTTCTAGACTAGCGGGGCTAAATGAGCAGTTCTTC. It encodes CASSSRLAGLNEQFF.

The V call is TRBV6-6, the J call TRBJ2-2; 7 bases line up with TRBD2. After removal of 2 bases from V and 4 bases from J, the junction contained 22 bases not matched to a gene. The CDR3 has 21 residues. The germline V gene has CDR1 MNHNY and CDR2 SVGAGI (reference sequence). The CDR3 sequence: CASSYLAAGGRQGGPTGELFF. CDR3 nucleotides: TGTGCCAGCAGTTACCTTGCTGCCGGGGGTAGGCAGGGAGGGCCCACCGGGGAGCTGTTTTTT.

This clonotype was seen more than once but under ten times. The rearrangement uses TRBV3-1 and TRBJ2-3; TRBD2 might be the D (6 bases). Looked up from germline, CDR1 is LGHDT and CDR2 is YNNKEL (reference sequence). Trimming took off 1 base at V and 1 base at J, with 12 bases between the two ends. The CDR3 sequence is 16 residues long. This CDR3 reads CASSQVRGFGTDTQYF. As DNA, the CDR3 is TGTGCCAGCAGCCAAGTACGGGGGTTCGGCACAGATACGCAGTATTTT.

This clonotype has a count of ten or more. The chain is built from TRBV2 and TRBJ2-7; D unclear. Germline V lookup: CDR1 SNHLY, CDR2 FYNNEI. The V and J ends lost 10 bases and 6 bases respectively, with 25 bases between them. The CDR3 runs to 15 residues. In DNA form, the CDR3 reads TGTGCCAACAGCCTCGATGGCCCCCCCATCGTCGAGCAGTACTTC. It yields the protein CANSLDGPPIVEQYF.

This chain joins TRBV10-1 and TRBJ2-1; 15 bases map to TRBD2. The CDR3 is 17 residues long. The V gene's germline CDR1 is WNHNN and CDR2 SYGVQD (reference sequence). J was trimmed by 8 bases and V by 4 bases; bases with no gene match: 9. The CDR3, as DNA: TGCGCCAGCAGTGCCGGGACTAGCGGGAGGACTTGGGATGAGCAGTTCTTC. Protein: CASSAGTSGRTWDEQFF.

This clonotype was detected ten times or more. The CDR3 DNA reads as TGTGCCAGCAGTTTGGCGGGAGGGGGCACCGGGGAGCTGTTTTTT. Its translation is CASSLAGGGTGELFF. The chain employs TRBV12-3 or TRBV12-4 and TRBJ2-2; 9 bases are a match to TRBD2. This CDR3 comprises 15 residues. After removal of 3 bases from V and 4 bases from J, the junction contained 3 bases not matched to a gene.

V usage is TRBV19 and J usage is TRBJ1-1; unclear D gene. V was trimmed by 3 bases and J by 5 bases, leaving 19 bases between them. The V gene's germline CDR1 is LNHDA and CDR2 SQIVND (reference sequence). The CDR3 extends over 16 amino acids. The CDR3, as DNA: TGTGCCAGTAGTATTTTGTCCGCGTGGGGTAGTACTGAAGCTTTCTTT. This gives the protein CASSILSAWGSTEAFF.

The chain links TRBV5-1 to TRBJ2-1; TRBD2 matches at 12 bases. The CDR3 is 15 residues long. With 4 bases clipped from V and 8 bases from J, the junction kept 7 bases outside the gene matches. Germline V lookup: CDR1 SGHRS, CDR2 YFSETQ. The CDR3 coding sequence is TGCGCCAGCAGCAAGACTAGCGGGAGTCCGGATGAGCAGTTCTTC. This encodes CASSKTSGSPDEQFF.

This chain uses TRBV20-1 with TRBJ2-2; D remains unclear. Germline CDR1 and CDR2: DFQATT and SNEGSKA (reference sequence). V gave up 3 bases and J gave up 4 bases, with 12 bases separating them. The CDR3 loop spans 14 amino acids. CDR3 sequence: CSASGTSGTGELFF. The DNA of the CDR3 is TGCAGTGCTAGTGGCACTTCGGGCACCGGGGAGCTGTTTTTT.

The CDR3 loop is CASSFGLAHTSTDTQYF. Written as DNA, the CDR3 is TGTGCCAGCAGCTTCGGACTAGCGCACACTAGCACAGATACGCAGTATTTT. J is TRBJ2-3 and V is TRBV7-6; 9 nucleotides line up with TRBD2. J was trimmed by 0 bases and V by 3 bases; bases with no gene match: 7. This CDR3 contains 17 residues. Germline loops: CDR1 SGHVS, CDR2 FNYEAQ.

The table lists this clonotype with many counts. The genes are TRBV7-3 and TRBJ1-1, with 11 positions matching TRBD1. J lost 3 bases, V lost 4 bases, and 7 bases had no gene match. Germline V gene data show CDR1 as SGHTA and CDR2 as FQGTGA. The CDR3 length is 16 residues. CDR3 coding DNA: TGTGCCAGCAGCTACCGGGGGACAGGGGGGTACACTGAAGCTTTCTTT. Translating gives CASSYRGTGGYTEAFF.

This clonotype has more than one count but fewer than ten. The chain couples TRBV12-3 or TRBV12-4 to TRBJ2-3; D is perhaps TRBD2 (5 bases). This CDR3 is built from 11 residues. Trimming removed 11 bases at V and 4 bases at J, with 10 bases between. CDR3 coding DNA: TGTGCCGCAGCGGTGGCAGATACGCAGTATTTT. This codes for CAAAVADTQYF.

This clonotype occurred once. V is TRBV2 and J is TRBJ1-5, with 9 positions matching TRBD1. The V gene end was trimmed by 2 bases and the J gene end by 1 base; junction bases not matched to a gene: 12. The CDR3 length is 19 residues. From germline, CDR1 is SNHLY and CDR2 FYNNEI. The CDR3 DNA reads as TGTGCCAGCAGTGAAACGGGGGGACAGGGTAAACTAAGCAATCAGCCCCAGCATTTT. This encodes CASSETGGQGKLSNQPQHF.

This clonotype was counted ten times or more. J is TRBJ1-1 and V is TRBV5-1; TRBD1 is a possible D gene (5 bases). The CDR3 sequence is 13 residues long. CDR1 is SGHRS, CDR2 YFSETQ, per germline. V lost 4 bases and J 4 bases, leaving 11 bases between the germline ends. The CDR3 is CASSKDIGTEAFF. The CDR3 DNA reads as TGCGCCAGCAGCAAGGACATTGGCACTGAAGCTTTCTTT.

On this clonotype itself: A much bigger clone sits one base away, suggesting this may be a read error. The chain couples TRBV12-3 or TRBV12-4 to TRBJ1-1; 7 nucleotides match TRBD1. CDR3 length: 15 residues. As DNA, the CDR3 is TGTGCCGGCAGGAAAGACAGGGTAGGGTACTCTGAAGCTTTCTTT. It codes for CAGRKDRVGYSEAFF.

This chain connects TRBV6-2 or TRBV6-3 to TRBJ2-2; a weak D match, TRBD2 (6 bases). V lost 0 bases and J lost 2, with 25 bases in between. Germline lookup yields CDR1 MNHEY and CDR2 SVGEGT. There are 21 residues in the CDR3. As DNA, the CDR3 is TGTGCCAGCAGTTACTCGGACTATCTGGGGAACCAAAGAATTAACACCGGGGAGCTGTTTTTT. It specifies CASSYSDYLGNQRINTGELFF.

The chain employs TRBV30 and TRBJ2-1; unclear D gene. The CDR3 extends over 11 amino acids. Looked up from germline, CDR1 is GTSNPN and CDR2 is SVGIG (reference sequence). V was clipped by 5 bases and J by 10 bases, with 12 bases between them. The CDR3 protein is CAWANMGEQFF. In DNA, the CDR3 is TGTGCCTGGGCTAATATGGGAGAGCAGTTCTTC.

The chain links TRBV3-1 to TRBJ2-2; D gene unclear. V lost 1 base and J 6 bases, leaving 6 bases between the germline ends. The CDR3 totals 13 residues. Germline CDR1 is LGHDT and CDR2 is YNNKEL (reference sequence). The CDR3 loop reads CASSQVLAGELFF. The DNA of the CDR3 is TGTGCCAGCAGCCAAGTATTGGCCGGGGAGCTGTTTTTT.

This clonotype was seen a few times. V gene TRBV6-2 or TRBV6-3 combines with J gene TRBJ2-3; D unclear. The germline V gene encodes CDR1 MNHEY and CDR2 SVGEGT. This CDR3 region has 14 residues. V was shortened by 6 bases and J by 5 bases, with 15 bases between the two germline ends. The CDR3 sequence: CASRSGSWGDTQYF. CDR3 in DNA: TGTGCCAGCAGATCCGGGTCCTGGGGAGATACGCAGTATTTT.

In this sample, this clonotype turned up a few times. This chain connects TRBV5-6 to TRBJ2-5; possible D gene TRBD2, 5 bases. The CDR3 extends over 16 amino acids. Germline loops: CDR1 SGHDT, CDR2 YYEEEE. The ends were cut back, 2 bases at V and 7 bases at J, with 21 bases in the middle. This CDR3 is CASSLYSGLSAATQYF. The CDR3 nucleotides are TGTGCCAGCAGCTTATACAGCGGATTATCCGCGGCGACCCAGTACTTC.

The V call is TRBV7-3, the J call TRBJ2-1; 11 bases are shared with TRBD2. CDR1 SGHTA and CDR2 FQGTGA come from the germline V gene. V shed 3 bases, J shed 0 bases, and the junction held 7 bases outside the gene matches. The CDR3 loop spans 18 amino acids. CDR3 in DNA: TGTGCCAGCAGCTTTTCCCCTAGCGGGAGGAGCTCCTACAATGAGCAGTTCTTC. Translated, it gives CASSFSPSGRSSYNEQFF.

This clonotype occurred many times. This rearrangement joins TRBV2 to TRBJ2-5; possible D gene TRBD1, 6 bases. In germline, CDR1 is SNHLY, CDR2 FYNNEI. V was cut by 5 bases and J by 5 bases, with 12 bases left in between. The CDR3 spans 13 residues. The CDR3 nucleotides are TGTGCCAGCAGTAGAGATGGGGGCGAGACCCAGTACTTC. Its protein is CASSRDGGETQYF.

The sample holds a few counts of this clonotype. The rearrangement joins TRBV6-6 to TRBJ2-1, with a weak D call TRBD2 (6 bases). Germline V gene lookup returns CDR1 MNHNY and CDR2 SVGAGI (reference sequence). The CDR3 has 13 residues. V shed 2 bases and J shed 15 bases, with 17 bases lying between them. CDR3 nucleotides: TGTGCCAGCAGTTACACGCGGGAAGGGCGGGGGTTCTTC. Protein: CASSYTREGRGFF.

In its sample, this clonotype was seen many times. The chain has TRBV29-1 and TRBJ2-7; D uncertain. Germline V gene lookup returns CDR1 SQVTM and CDR2 ANQGSEA. Trimming removed 4 bases from V and 2 bases from J, with 9 bases in between. The CDR3 spans 12 residues. The CDR3 DNA is TGCAGCGTTGGTCTGAAACCCTACGAGCAGTACTTC. Translation: CSVGLKPYEQYF.